Given below is one T cell receptor (beta chain) in context. Antigen specificity is unknown. The data are from a study of T-cell memory formation after mild COVID-19. Study background: TCR clusters were mostly donor specific. The study's findings and limits: Second-wave clones reaching peak frequency on day 37 lacked confirmed SARS-CoV-2 specificity. Whereas later expanders leaned CD4+, clones contracting day 15 to 85 showed a balanced CD4/CD8 makeup.

The CDR3 is made up of 14 amino acids. CDR1 and CDR2 (germline): SGHTA, FQGNSA. V was trimmed by 3 bases and J by 0 bases, leaving 8 bases between them. TCRdb used MiXCR to reprocess the 5' RACE reads, holding one entry per CDR3 protein. The table includes some 340,000 distinct CDR3 sequences, 10% to 15% detected once. V is TRBV7-2 and J is TRBJ2-5; D perhaps matches TRBD2 (6 bases). The specimen sequenced was PBMCs or a T cell subset sorted from them (not recorded which). This receptor was identified in a man aged 18 to 30 who had mild COVID-19 (a few samples of this study predate the infection). Cell type and time point are not known. CDR3 in amino acids: CASSFRDYQETQYF. CDR3 coding DNA: TGTGCCAGCAGCTTCCGGGACTACCAAGAGACCCAGTACTTC.